The 18 T cell receptor beta chains reported below all come from one sample, sequenced in a study of blood T cells in healthy people across ages. The authors ran a second PCR of 7 to 11 cycles using a sample-barcoded 5' primer and a J-beta primer mix. TCRdb reprocessed the 5' RACE reads with MiXCR, giving one entry per CDR3 protein. The sample has 750,000 to 850,000 distinct CDR3 sequences, roughly 25% seen once; the top ten hold roughly 3.8%. The same sample was also used in a study of T cells of mothers and their children.

Sequencing input: blood. Receptors originate from a boy aged 10-17 years in good health.

This clonotype was observed a handful of times. The chain joins TRBV5-1 to TRBJ1-1; TRBD1 might be the D (5 bases). This CDR3 is built from 15 residues. V shed 5 bases and J shed 1 base, with 15 bases lying between them. Germline values: CDR1 SGHRS, CDR2 YFSETQ. The DNA for the CDR3 is TGCGCCAGCAGGGTCAGGGATATTACGAACACTGAAGCTTTCTTT. Residues: CASRVRDITNTEAFF.

The sample holds a few counts of this clonotype. The chain recombines TRBV29-1 with TRBJ1-4; D is unresolved. CDR3 size: 13 residues. From germline, CDR1 is SQVTM and CDR2 ANQGSEA. V lost 5 bases and J lost 4, with 11 bases in between. CDR3 sequence reads: CSVSDSYNEKLFF. In DNA, the CDR3 is TGCAGCGTTTCTGACTCCTATAATGAAAAACTGTTTTTT.

This clonotype occurred a few times. This chain connects TRBV28 to TRBJ2-6; D gene uncertain. Trimming took off 3 bases at V and 0 bases at J, with 6 bases between the two ends. Germline CDR1 and CDR2: MDHEN and SYDVKM. The CDR3 has 15 amino acids. The CDR3 bases are TGTGCCAGCAGTTTGAATCCCTCTGGGGCCAACGTCCTGACTTTC. It translates to CASSLNPSGANVLTF.

Only a few counts were recorded for this clonotype. The chain joins TRBV7-8 to TRBJ2-1, with TRBD2 matching over 10 bases. This CDR3 has 15 amino acids. Germline loops: CDR1 SGHVS, CDR2 FQNEAQ. With V trimmed by 2 bases and J by 9 bases, 7 bases remained unmatched. This CDR3 is CASSLSPAGGGEQFF. The CDR3 coding sequence is TGTGCCAGCAGCTTATCCCCAGCGGGAGGGGGTGAGCAGTTCTTC.

The gene calls are TRBV5-1 and TRBJ2-1; maybe TRBD2 (6 bases). Trimming shortened V by 4 bases and J by 1 base, and 15 bases separated the two germline ends. From germline, CDR1 is SGHRS and CDR2 YFSETQ. The CDR3 has 16 amino acids. CDR3 loop: CASSLGDSPSYNEQFF. CDR3 DNA sequence: TGCGCCAGCAGCCTGGGGGACTCGCCTTCCTACAATGAGCAGTTCTTC.

Regarding this clonotype: This may come from a read error, since a much larger clone is one base off. The DNA is omitted, as the CDR3 cannot be located on it reliably, and the CDR3 follows TCRdb's listing. The V gene is TRBV28, the J gene TRBJ2-7; TRBD1, as called in the table, went unchecked against the DNA. Germline assignment: CDR1 MDHEN and CDR2 SYDVKM. The CDR3 numbers 16 amino acids, ends counted. The CDR3 reads CASSLWGQGTSYEQHF.

The sample holds a few counts of this clonotype. This rearrangement joins TRBV4-1 to TRBJ2-2; D possibly corresponds to TRBD2 (5 bases). The ends were cut back, 0 bases at V and 3 bases at J, with 11 bases in the middle. Germline V gene lookup returns CDR1 MGHRA and CDR2 YSYEKL. CDR3 length equals 16 residues. CDR3 DNA sequence: TGCGCCAGCAGCCAAGAGCGGGCCACGGACACCGGGGAGCTGTTTTTT. Amino acid sequence: CASSQERATDTGELFF.

V usage is TRBV5-1 and J usage is TRBJ1-1; unclear D gene. The CDR3 consists of 14 residues. Germline CDR1 SGHRS, CDR2 YFSETQ. V was trimmed by 0 bases and J by 1 base, leaving 7 bases between them. CDR3 sequence: CASSLEWSNTEAFF. CDR3 in DNA: TGCGCCAGCAGCTTGGAGTGGTCGAACACTGAAGCTTTCTTT.

The V gene is TRBV5-1, the J gene TRBJ1-2, with 9 bases lining up with TRBD1. CDR3 size: 15 residues. V trimming: 4 bases; J trimming: 4 bases; junction bases outside the gene matches: 8. CDR1 and CDR2 from the germline V gene are SGHRS and YFSETQ. The CDR3 nucleotides read TGCGCCAGCAGCCCGGGACAGGGCTTTCCCTATGGCTACACCTTC. Translating gives CASSPGQGFPYGYTF. Looking up the rest from reference TRBV5-1 and TRBJ1-2 gives the full variable domain: KAGVTQTPRYLIKTRGQQVTLSCSPISGHRSVSWYQQTPGQGLQFLFEYFSETQRNKGNFPGRFSGRQFSNSRSEMNVSTLELGDSALYLCASSPGQGFPYGYTFGSGTRLTVV.

This chain links TRBV6-5 with TRBJ1-4, with D possibly matching TRBD1 (5 bases). V was cut by 4 bases and J by 0 bases, with 9 bases left in between. There are 15 residues in the CDR3. The germline gives CDR1 MNHEY, CDR2 SVGAGI. The CDR3 reads CASSSRGATNEKLFF. As DNA, the CDR3 is TGTGCCAGCAGTTCCCGGGGGGCAACTAATGAAAAACTGTTTTTT.

The chain joins TRBV5-1 to TRBJ2-5; perhaps TRBD2 as D (7 bases). The V gene lost 3 bases and the J gene lost 4 bases, with 13 bases spanning the gap. The CDR3 is 14 residues long. In germline, CDR1 is SGHRS, CDR2 YFSETQ. CDR3 DNA sequence: TGCGCCAGCAGCTCCCGGGGGGCCGGAGAGACCCAGTACTTC. Its translation is CASSSRGAGETQYF.

In this sample, this clonotype turned up a few times. The chain links TRBV4-3 to TRBJ2-7, with D perhaps TRBD1 (5 bases). V lost 0 bases, J lost 1 base, and 13 bases lay in between. There are 16 residues in the CDR3. Germline CDR1 and CDR2: LGHNA and YSLEER. As DNA, the CDR3 is TGCGCCAGCAGCCAAGATGCCCAGGGTCGGTCCTACGAGCAGTACTTC. As protein: CASSQDAQGRSYEQYF.

The rearrangement uses TRBV20-1 and TRBJ2-5, with 8 bases matching TRBD2. J gave up 5 bases and V 6 bases, and 11 bases lay outside the gene matches. The CDR3 loop spans 14 amino acids. The germline V gene encodes CDR1 DFQATT and CDR2 SNEGSKA (reference sequence). The CDR3 coding sequence is TGCAGTGCGAACGCGGGGGGTCCACCCGAGACCCAGTACTTC. Amino acid sequence: CSANAGGPPETQYF.

The table lists this clonotype with many counts. The CDR3 spells CASSLGGAGEQYF. The CDR3 DNA is TGTGCCAGCAGCTTAGGGGGGGCCGGCGAGCAGTACTTC. J is TRBJ2-7 and V is TRBV13, with D maybe TRBD1 (6 bases). Trimming took off 0 bases at V and 6 bases at J, with 9 bases between the two ends. The CDR3 contains 13 residues. Per germline, CDR1 PRHDT and CDR2 FYEKMQ (reference sequence).

The chain combines TRBV6-6 with TRBJ2-5, with D possibly matching TRBD1 (6 bases). The J call may be mistaken, given a closer DNA end match to TRBJ2-7. Germline CDR1 reads MNHNY; CDR2 reads SVGAGI (reference sequence). The CDR3 contains 14 residues. The CDR3 DNA reads as TGTGCCAGCAGTTTACAGGGTAGCGCCTACGAGCAGTACTTC. Its translation is CASSLQGSAYEQYF.

This clonotype was counted a few times. The chain has TRBV10-2 and TRBJ1-6; D unclear. V lost 1 base, J lost 8 bases, and 9 bases lay in between. Germline V gene data show CDR1 as WSHSY and CDR2 as SAAADI. This CDR3 contains 14 residues. CDR3 loop: CASSEFIGDSPLHF. CDR3 nucleotides: TGCGCCAGCAGTGAGTTCATTGGAGATTCACCCCTCCACTTT.

In its sample, this clonotype was seen a few times. The rearrangement links TRBV27 to TRBJ1-2; 11 bases align to TRBD1. In germline, CDR1 is MNHEY, CDR2 SMNVEV (reference sequence). The V and J ends lost 3 bases and 2 bases, in that order; junction bases with no gene match: 5. This CDR3 spans 16 amino acids. CDR3 sequence reads: CASSFGQGAQNYGYTF. DNA of the CDR3: TGTGCCAGCAGTTTCGGACAGGGGGCGCAGAACTATGGCTACACCTTC.

There are a few counts of this clonotype. This chain connects TRBV9 to TRBJ2-2, with 9 bases that match TRBD2. V trimming: 3 bases; J trimming: 0 bases; junction bases outside the gene matches: 12. The CDR3 runs 19 residues. Germline values: CDR1 SGDLS, CDR2 YYNGEE. CDR3: CASSGSPSSGKANTGELFF. For the CDR3, the DNA is TGTGCCAGCAGCGGCAGCCCCTCTAGCGGGAAAGCGAACACCGGGGAGCTGTTTTTT. The full variable domain, completed using reference TRBV9 and TRBJ2-2, is DSGVTQTPKHLITATGQRVTLRCSPRSGDLSVYWYQQSLDQGLQFLIQYYNGEERAKGNILERFSAQQFPDLHSELNLSSLELGDSALYFCASSGSPSSGKANTGELFFGEGSRLTVL.